The entry that follows covers one T cell receptor beta chain sequence. The time point: baseline, week 1 (first vaccination visit). Treatment denoted: pre-vaccination baseline after standard-of-care therapy. There were new WHO grade 3 or 4 astrocytomas in the donors, and these were IDH1-mutant and ATRX-lost. This table comes from immunoSEQ multiplex PCR, and its TCRdb copy is limited to in-frame clones, with some not included. This sample yields some 70,000 clones, of which roughly 78% are seen a single time; 7.5% to 9% belongs to the top ten. The data originate from a study of a mutant IDH1 vaccine in newly diagnosed glioma. Material: PBMCs, obtained from a glioma patient treated with radiotherapy, temozolomide or both. This clonotype was sampled from a man aged 50 or older with glioma.

CDR3 in amino acids: CASSFGQGRGDTQYF. The DNA of the CDR3 is TGCGCCAGCAGCTTTGGCCAGGGGCGAGGAGATACGCAGTATTTT. This chain connects TRBV5-1 to TRBJ2-3, with D perhaps TRBD1 (6 bases). Trimming shortened V by 2 bases and J by 5 bases, and 15 bases separated the two germline ends. Germline values: CDR1 SGHRS, CDR2 YFSETQ. This CDR3 contains 15 residues.